The 17 T cell receptor beta chains in this list originate from one sample, sequenced in a study of cytomegalovirus exposure and HLA in healthy donors. In the PCR, 60 Vbeta and 13 Jbeta primers were used. Using immunoSEQ multiplex PCR, the repertoire was profiled, and TCRdb retains in-frame clones only, with some absent. The table includes about 170,000 clones, 85% detected once. Sequencing was carried out using PBMCs. The receptors come from a boy between 2 and 10 years old in good health and CMV-seronegative.

This clone was counted a few times. This sequence joins TRBV5-4 and TRBJ2-5; 7 bases are shared with TRBD2. The junction had 10 bases not matched to a gene; V was cut back by 3 bases and J by 2 bases. The CDR3 totals 16 residues. The germline gives CDR1 SGHNT, CDR2 YYREEE (reference sequence). Here the CDR3 DNA reads TGTGCCAGCAGCTCCCGCCGCCGCGGGGGACAAGAGACCCAGTACTTC. This codes for CASSSRRRGGQETQYF.

The chain couples TRBV20-1 to TRBJ1-2; no firm D call. The length of the CDR3 is 11 residues. V lost 5 bases, J lost 3 bases, and 7 bases lay in between. Germline V CDR1 and CDR2: DFQATT, SNEGSKA (reference sequence). The CDR3 protein is CSAPEDYGYTF. CDR3 DNA sequence: TGCAGTGCTCCCGAGGACTATGGCTACACCTTC.

The J gene is TRBJ2-7, the V gene TRBV7-9; the match to TRBD2 covers 11 bases. The trim removed 5 bases at V and 3 bases at J, leaving 9 bases unmatched. The CDR3 contains 16 residues. Germline V lookup: CDR1 SEHNR, CDR2 FQNEAQ (reference sequence). This chain's CDR3 is CASSLGASGGFYEQYV. Here the CDR3 DNA reads TGTGCCAGCAGCCTCGGGGCTAGCGGGGGGTTCTACGAGCAGTACGTC.

This chain uses TRBV14 with TRBJ2-5, with 8 nucleotides matching TRBD1. This CDR3 has 17 residues. In germline, CDR1 is SGHDN, CDR2 FVKESK. J gave up 5 bases and V 4 bases, and 15 bases lay outside the gene matches. The CDR3 coding sequence is TGTGCCAGCAGCCGCTGGGGCAGGGGGCAGGGTGAGGAGACCCAGTACTTC. Protein sequence: CASSRWGRGQGEETQYF.

The chain employs TRBV5-1 and TRBJ1-1, with no clear D. V lost 0 bases and J lost 1, with 10 bases in between. The CDR3 spans 15 residues. Germline lookup yields CDR1 SGHRS and CDR2 YFSETQ. This CDR3 is CASSLGSSGNTEAFF. In DNA, the CDR3 is TGCGCCAGCAGCTTGGGTTCCAGCGGGAACACTGAAGCTTTCTTT.

This clone was seen a few times. The chain links TRBV28 to TRBJ1-2; D is possibly TRBD1 (5 bases). The V end was cut by 2 bases, the J end by 6 bases, with 13 bases between. The CDR3 contains 14 residues. The V gene's germline CDR1 is MDHEN and CDR2 SYDVKM. CDR3: CASSLGLQGDGYTF. CDR3 bases: TGTGCCAGCAGTTTAGGTCTGCAGGGCGATGGCTACACCTTC.

The genes are TRBV23-1 and TRBJ2-7, with a weak D call TRBD1 (5 bases). TRBV23-1 is marked as an open reading frame, function uncertain. V lost 0 bases and J lost 6, with 9 bases in between. CDR3 length equals 13 residues. The CDR3 DNA is TGCGCCAGCAGTCAATCCAGGGTCGGCGAGCAGTACGTC. Translation gives CASSQSRVGEQYV.

This chain links TRBV5-4 with TRBJ2-1; the match to TRBD1 covers 9 bases. The germline V gene encodes CDR1 SGHNT and CDR2 YYREEE (reference sequence). The ends lost 1 base at V and 3 bases at J; junction bases unmatched: 2. The CDR3 totals 15 residues. The CDR3 sequence: CASSLRGQGYNEQFF. The CDR3 region has the DNA TGTGCCAGCAGCTTGAGGGGACAGGGCTACAATGAGCAGTTCTTC.

The rearrangement joins TRBV5-1 to TRBJ2-3; TRBD1 agrees at 7 bases. V dropped 1 base and J dropped 3; count of bases not matched to a gene: 5. The CDR3 consists of 15 residues. Germline loops: CDR1 SGHRS, CDR2 YFSETQ. The CDR3, as DNA: TGCGCCAGCAGCTTGTACGACAGGGAAACAGATACGCAGTATTTT. This translates into CASSLYDRETDTQYF. The whole variable domain, remainder taken from reference TRBV5-1 and TRBJ2-3, is KAGVTQTPRYLIKTRGQQVTLSCSPISGHRSVSWYQQTPGQGLQFLFEYFSETQRNKGNFPGRFSGRQFSNSRSEMNVSTLELGDSALYLCASSLYDRETDTQYFGPGTRLTVL.

The chain combines TRBV6-6 with TRBJ2-3; TRBD2 aligns across 10 bases. The germline V gene encodes CDR1 MNHNY and CDR2 SVGAGI (reference sequence). Unmatched junction bases numbered 6, after V lost 2 bases and J lost 4 bases. The CDR3 consists of 16 residues. The CDR3 bases are TGTGCCAGCAGTTACCTCGAGCGGGAGGGCGCAGATACGCAGTATTTT. As protein: CASSYLEREGADTQYF.

This chain uses TRBV6-4 with TRBJ1-1; TRBD1 matches 8 bases. Trimming removed 6 bases from V and 5 bases from J; junction bases left unmatched: 11. This CDR3 has 15 amino acids. Germline V gene lookup returns CDR1 MRHNA and CDR2 SNTAGT. The CDR3 is CASSSSTGGGTEAFF. Written as DNA, the CDR3 is TGTGCCAGCAGCTCAAGTACAGGGGGTGGAACTGAAGCTTTCTTT.

This chain connects TRBV6-1 to TRBJ2-1; 10 bases map to TRBD2. Germline values: CDR1 MNHNS, CDR2 SASEGT. Trimming removed 1 base from V and 6 bases from J; junction bases left unmatched: 3. The CDR3 runs 15 residues. CDR3 loop: CASSEETSGFNEQFF. Here the CDR3 DNA reads TGTGCCAGCAGTGAAGAGACTAGCGGGTTCAATGAGCAGTTCTTC.

The CDR3 nucleotides read TGTGCCAGCAGCCCCGGGACAGGGTATGAAAAACTGTTTTTT. Translating gives CASSPGTGYEKLFF. The chain uses TRBV7-9 and TRBJ1-4; 9 bases line up with TRBD1. CDR3 size: 14 residues. Germline V CDR1 and CDR2: SEHNR, FQNEAQ (reference sequence). J was trimmed by 6 bases and V by 5 bases; bases with no gene match: 4.

This clone showed up just a few times. The genes are TRBV6-1 and TRBJ1-1, with 7 bases that match TRBD1. The CDR3 is made up of 13 amino acids. Germline CDR1 MNHNS, CDR2 SASEGT. V shed 3 bases, J shed 11 bases, and the junction held 9 bases outside the gene matches. CDR3 sequence: CASSEGPRGMAFF. The CDR3 DNA is TGTGCCAGCAGTGAGGGTCCCAGGGGGATGGCTTTCTTT.

This clone was observed a few times. This chain joins TRBV5-4 and TRBJ1-2, with 9 bases that match TRBD1. The CDR3 runs 17 residues. Germline V gives CDR1 SGHNT, CDR2 YYREEE (reference sequence). Losses at the gene ends were 4 bases for V and 6 bases for J; bases not matched to a gene: 16. CDR3 loop: CASSPSTLSGQGHGYTF. In DNA, the CDR3 is TGTGCCAGCAGCCCATCAACCTTATCGGGACAGGGCCATGGCTACACCTTC.

V and J are TRBV28 and TRBJ1-6; D gene unclear. Germline V gives CDR1 MDHEN, CDR2 SYDVKM. Trimming stripped 6 bases from V and 7 bases from J, with 10 bases between. The CDR3 has 13 amino acids. CDR3 in amino acids: CASSLGRNSPLHF. CDR3 bases: TGTGCCAGCAGCCTGGGCAGGAATTCACCCCTCCACTTT.

This chain uses TRBV28 with TRBJ2-7; D unclear. CDR3 length: 14 amino acids. Germline V gene data show CDR1 as MDHEN and CDR2 as SYDVKM. Trimming cost V 0 bases and J 3 bases, with 9 bases left between them. This CDR3 reads CASSLCQACYEQYV. CDR3 nucleotide sequence: TGTGCCAGCAGTTTATGCCAGGCTTGCTACGAGCAGTACGTC.